This entry describes one T cell receptor (beta chain). This CDR3 is built from 15 residues. Germline V gene data show CDR1 as MNHEY and CDR2 as SVGAGI. The data derive from a study of blood T cells in healthy people across ages. A second PCR of about 6 to 12 cycles used a sample-barcoded 5' primer and a J-beta primer mix. TCRdb itself ran the 5' RACE reads through MiXCR, one entry per CDR3 protein. This sample has about 680,000 distinct CDR3 sequences, with 49% found just once. Sequenced sample: blood. This clonotype was obtained from a woman aged 55-75 years in good health. The rearrangement joins TRBV6-5 to TRBJ2-4; the match to TRBD2 covers 7 bases. The end of the DNA aligns better with TRBJ2-7, so the J call may be wrong. CDR3 sequence (DNA): TGTGCCAGCAGTTTGGCGTCGGGAGGCCCCTACGAGCAGTACTTC. This codes for CASSLASGGPYEQYF.